This is a list of T cell receptor beta chains from one sample in a study of T cells in Graves' hyperthyroidism and ophthalmopathy. TCRdb fed the multiplex PCR reads into MiXCR, producing one record per CDR3 protein. This sample yields hundreds of thousands of distinct CDR3 sequences, of which under 20% are seen a single time; approximately 15% belongs to the top ten. The sequencing input was blood. The receptor source for this set is a woman between 45 and 65 years old with Graves' hyperthyroidism that later progressed to Graves' ophthalmopathy. Each CDR3 is given with its conserved first and last residue. D genes are given only for firm matches. Expanded clones get a size class; other rows say once, few or many, or leave the size out.

abundance,j_gene,d_gene,v_gene,CDR3nt,CDR3aa
many,TRBJ2-7,.,TRBV5-1,TGCGCCAGCAGCTTGAGGGACAACGGGAACGAGCAGTACTTC,CASSLRDNGNEQYF
.,TRBJ1-2,TRBD1,TRBV27,TGTGCCAGCAGCCCTACGACGACAGGGGGGTATGGCTACACCTTC,CASSPTTTGGYGYTF
few,TRBJ1-5,.,TRBV24-1,TGTGCCACCAGTGAGACGGGTCAGCCCCAGCATTTT,CATSETGQPQHF
many,TRBJ1-6,TRBD1,TRBV11-2,TGTGCCAGCAGCTTAACAGGGGTCTATAATTCACCCCTCCACTTT,CASSLTGVYNSPLHF
.,TRBJ1-1,TRBD1,TRBV10-3,TGTGCCATCAGCAAAGGACAGGGGGCCACTGAAGCTTTCTTT,CAISKGQGATEAFF
many,TRBJ1-3,.,TRBV20-1,TGCAGTGCTAGAGATGCGGCCGGAAACACCATATATTTT,CSARDAAGNTIYF
.,TRBJ2-2,.,TRBV11-3,TGCGCCAGCAGCCAAGATCGGAGCGGAACGAACACCGGGGAGCTGTTTTTT,CASSQDRSGTNTGELFF
.,TRBJ1-1,.,TRBV4-2,TGTGCCAGCAGCCAAGATCCGCATGGGAACACTGAAGCTTTCTTT,CASSQDPHGNTEAFF
.,TRBJ1-3,.,TRBV20-1,TGCAGTGGAAGCCCTAACGGAAACACCATATATTTT,CSGSPNGNTIYF
.,TRBJ1-2,.,TRBV5-1,TGCGCCAGCAGCCCAGGAGTTGGGGCTAACTATGGCTACACCTTC,CASSPGVGANYGYTF
few,TRBJ1-1,.,TRBV7-2,TGTGCCAGCAGCAGGCAGAGTGAAGCTTTCTTT,CASSRQSEAFF
many,TRBJ1-1,.,TRBV7-3,TGTGCCAGCAGCTTAACGTATCGGGGGGCGAACACTGAAGCTTTCTTT,CASSLTYRGANTEAFF
many,TRBJ1-1,.,TRBV20-1,TGCAGTGCTAGAGCGGATTACACTGAAGCTTTCTTT,CSARADYTEAFF
many,TRBJ2-1,.,TRBV5-5,TGTGCCAGCACCAAGCTAGAAGACAATGAGCAGTTCTTC,CASTKLEDNEQFF
.,TRBJ2-7,TRBD1,TRBV5-6,TGTGCCAGCAGCGAGGGACAGGGCAACTACGAGCAGTACTTC,CASSEGQGNYEQYF
many,TRBJ2-7,.,TRBV7-3,TGTGCCAGCAGCTCCCAGGGATTCGGGGCCTACGAGCAGTACTTC,CASSSQGFGAYEQYF
.,TRBJ1-5,.,TRBV7-8,TGTGCCAGCAGCTTAGCGGGAAGGCAGGGGACTCAGCCCCAGCATTTT,CASSLAGRQGTQPQHF
many,TRBJ1-3,.,TRBV2,TGTGCCAGCAGGGTCAGGGGTCCTGGAAACACCATATATTTT,CASRVRGPGNTIYF
.,TRBJ2-5,.,TRBV5-6,TGTGCCAGCAGCCAGCCAGGCCAAGAGACCCAGTACTTC,CASSQPGQETQYF
.,TRBJ1-2,.,TRBV7-6,TGTGCCAGCAGCTTAGATCCGGGGGGCGCTAAAGGCTACACCTTC,CASSLDPGGAKGYTF
many,TRBJ1-2,.,TRBV11-2,TGTGCCAGCAGCTTAGTTGGACGGTATTATGGCTACACCTTC,CASSLVGRYYGYTF
.,TRBJ1-4,.,TRBV20-1,TGCAGTGCACAGGTGTCGGATGAAAAACTGTTTTTT,CSAQVSDEKLFF
few,TRBJ2-2,.,TRBV15,TGTGCCACCAGCAGAGAGCAGGGGTACACCGGGGAGCTGTTTTTT,CATSREQGYTGELFF
.,TRBJ2-1,.,TRBV6-1,TGTGCCAGCAGTGGGGCCGGTAGTTTTGAGCAGTTCTTC,CASSGAGSFEQFF
.,TRBJ2-2,.,TRBV11-2,TGTGCCAGCAGCTTAGTTTTAGGGACACTCGAGCTGTTTTTT,CASSLVLGTLELFF
.,TRBJ2-1,TRBD2,TRBV9,TGTGCCAGCAGCCCTAGAGCGGGGCTCTGGGACAATGAGCAGTTCTTC,CASSPRAGLWDNEQFF
few,TRBJ1-5,.,TRBV10-3,TGTGCCATCAGTGAAACAGGGCAGGGGTCTGACAATCAGCCCCAGCATTTT,CAISETGQGSDNQPQHF
many,TRBJ1-2,TRBD1,TRBV29-1,TGCAGCGTCGACCCGACAGGGGGCAGTGGCTACACCTTC,CSVDPTGGSGYTF
.,TRBJ1-1,TRBD1,TRBV6-1,TGTGCCAGCAGTGGGCAGGGGGTTGTGTTTTCGGCTGAAGTTTTCTTT,CASSGQGVVFSAEVFF
.,TRBJ2-5,TRBD1,TRBV29-1,TGCAGCGTTGATAGGTCGCGGACAGGGGATTTCGGGGAGACCCAGTACTTC,CSVDRSRTGDFGETQYF
.,TRBJ1-1,.,TRBV9,TGTGCCAGCAACCCCAAGACCCCGGGCTCTGGGGACACTGAAGCTTTCTTT,CASNPKTPGSGDTEAFF
few,TRBJ1-2,.,TRBV14,TGTGCCAGCAGCCAAGGGCCATATGGCTACACCTTC,CASSQGPYGYTF
.,TRBJ2-1,.,TRBV29-1,TGCAGCGCTCCGGGGACCTACAATGAGCAGTTCTTC,CSAPGTYNEQFF
few,TRBJ1-4,TRBD1,TRBV28,TGTGCCAGCAGTTTGTGGGGACAGGGGAGTTCTAATGAAAAACTGTTTTTT,CASSLWGQGSSNEKLFF
.,TRBJ1-4,.,TRBV20-1,TGCAGTGCGTATAACCCCATGGGTTTACGGCAAGAAAAACTGTTTTTT,CSAYNPMGLRQEKLFF
few,TRBJ1-5,.,TRBV7-6,TGTGCCAGCAGCTCAGGCTCGCGACAGCCCCAGCATTTT,CASSSGSRQPQHF
few,TRBJ1-2,.,TRBV18,TGTGCCAGCTCATCTCTTAAGGGGCCCTATGGCTACACCTTC,CASSSLKGPYGYTF
few,TRBJ1-5,.,TRBV7-8,TGTGCCAGCAGCCCCAATGAGGACAGTAGCAATCAGCCCCAGCATTTT,CASSPNEDSSNQPQHF
many,TRBJ2-7,.,TRBV3-1,TGTGCCAGCAGCCAAGACCTCTCCTACGAGCAGTACTTC,CASSQDLSYEQYF
.,TRBJ2-1,.,TRBV11-2,TGTGCCAGCCGGTCCATCCTATTCACAGGAGGGAATGAGCAGTTCTTC,CASRSILFTGGNEQFF
many,TRBJ2-5,.,TRBV30,TGTGCCTGGACTCCGGGACGGACCGATCAAGAGACCCAGTACTTC,CAWTPGRTDQETQYF
.,TRBJ2-7,.,TRBV14,TGTGCCAGCAGCCATGGGGGCTACGAGCAGTACTTC,CASSHGGYEQYF
.,TRBJ2-2,.,TRBV20-1,TGCAGTGCTAGTTCGCTCGGGGAGCTGTTTTTT,CSASSLGELFF